This T cell receptor beta chain was observed in a study of T cell responses to AZD1222 COVID-19 vaccine. Trimming at V came to 1 base and at J to 0 bases, leaving 4 bases not matched to a gene. The germline CDR1 and CDR2 sequences are SGHNT and YYREEE (reference sequence). The length of the CDR3 is 18 residues. Using immunoSEQ multiplex PCR, the repertoire was profiled, and TCRdb retains in-frame clones only, with some absent. The repertoire holds about 150,000 clones, with 92% as singletons. The clonotype comes from an adult who received the AZD1222 COVID-19 vaccine. This specimen was peripheral blood, taken 28 days after the second AZD1222 dose. The chain links TRBV5-4 to TRBJ2-1; TRBD2 agrees at 13 bases. CDR3 nucleotides: TGTGCCAGCAGCTTGACCCGGACTAGCGGGAGCTCCTACAATGAGCAGTTCTTC. Its translation: CASSLTRTSGSSYNEQFF. Looking up the rest from reference TRBV5-4 and TRBJ2-1 gives the full variable domain: ETGVTQSPTHLIKTRGQQVTLRCSSQSGHNTVSWYQQALGQGPQFIFQYYREEENGRGNFPPRFSGLQFPNYSSELNVNALELDDSALYLCASSLTRTSGSSYNEQFFGPGTRLTVL.